A selection of T cell receptor beta chains follows, all from one sample in a study of T cells after yellow fever vaccination. TCRdb re-analysed the 5' RACE reads in MiXCR, keeping a single row per CDR3 protein. The data hold more than 80,000 distinct CDR3 sequences, with approximately 6.3% observed a single time. Here the sequenced sample was CD8+ T cells sorted from PBMCs, taken 10 days after the yellow fever booster vaccination. All receptors derive from a man younger than 35 who received the YFV17D yellow fever vaccine. Both conserved end residues are part of each CDR3. D genes are given only for firm matches. Rows give clone size only sometimes, using once, few, many, or a class for an expanded clone.

CASSQYIKGFVKGYTF	TGTGCCAGCAGCCAATATATTAAGGGTTTTGTTAAAGGCTACACCTTC	TRBV4-2	few	-	TRBJ1-2
CASSQTSGGLLDNEQFF	TGCGCCAGCAGCCAGACTAGCGGGGGCCTGTTGGACAATGAGCAGTTCTTC	TRBV5-1	many	TRBD2	TRBJ2-1
CASSFSGGATEAFF	TGTGCCAGCAGCTTTTCCGGGGGAGCCACTGAAGCTTTCTTT	TRBV11-2	few	-	TRBJ1-1
CASSSTGDLDTQYF	TGTGCCAGCAGTTCCACAGGGGATTTAGATACGCAGTATTTT	TRBV7-2	few	TRBD1	TRBJ2-3
CSAIQGRFHTRNTQYF	TGCAGTGCTATACAAGGCAGATTCCACACAAGGAATACGCAGTATTTT	TRBV20-1	-	-	TRBJ2-3
CSVEGGTSINNEQFF	TGCAGCGTTGAGGGGGGAACTAGTATCAACAATGAGCAGTTCTTC	TRBV29-1	few	-	TRBJ2-1
CASSQEGRAPYEQYF	TGCGCCAGCAGCCAAGAGGGCAGGGCCCCCTACGAGCAGTACTTC	TRBV4-1	few	-	TRBJ2-7
CASSAGTGREQYF	TGTGCCAGCAGCGCCGGGACAGGGCGCGAGCAGTACTTC	TRBV9	few	TRBD1	TRBJ2-7
CASSPPSGVEQFF	TGTGCCAGCAGCCCCCCTAGCGGGGTTGAGCAGTTCTTC	TRBV7-6	many	TRBD2	TRBJ2-1
CASSPRLEGSGYGYTF	TGTGCCAGCAGCCCCCGGTTGGAGGGTTCCGGCTATGGCTACACCTTC	TRBV9	few	-	TRBJ1-2
CASGLVQTGGRTEAFF	TGTGCTAGTGGTTTGGTGCAGACAGGGGGCCGGACTGAAGCTTTCTTT	TRBV12-5	many	TRBD1	TRBJ1-1
CASSPGSDTQYF	TGTGCCAGCAGCCCGGGGTCAGATACGCAGTATTTT	TRBV11-2	few	-	TRBJ2-3
CASSYTSSGANVLTF	TGTGCCAGCAGTTACACTTCCTCTGGGGCCAACGTCCTGACTTTC	TRBV6-6	few	-	TRBJ2-6
CASIAGVTGELFF	TGCGCCAGCATAGCGGGGGTCACCGGGGAGCTGTTTTTT	TRBV4-1	-	TRBD2	TRBJ2-2
CASSQEWDTLQETQYF	TGCGCCAGCAGCCAAGAGTGGGACACTCTACAAGAGACCCAGTACTTC	TRBV4-1	-	-	TRBJ2-5
CASSLVRGNYEQYF	TGTGCCAGCAGCTTAGTACGTGGGAACTACGAGCAGTACTTC	TRBV5-5	-	-	TRBJ2-7
CASSQAFPGFSYNEQFF	TGCGCCAGCAGCCAAGCATTTCCAGGGTTCTCCTACAATGAGCAGTTCTTC	TRBV4-3	-	-	TRBJ2-1
CASSSPHIDGSYEQYF	TGTGCCAGCAGTTCGCCCCACATCGATGGATCCTACGAGCAGTACTTC	TRBV12-3/TRBV12-4	many	-	TRBJ2-7
CASSQAPDGNTEAFF	TGCGCCAGCAGCCAAGCCCCTGACGGGAACACTGAAGCTTTCTTT	TRBV4-1	few	-	TRBJ1-1
CASSLEGASYNEQFF	TGTGCCAGCAGTTTGGAGGGGGCCTCCTACAATGAGCAGTTCTTC	TRBV12-3/TRBV12-4	-	-	TRBJ2-1
CASSVPREATSYGYTF	TGTGCCAGCAGCGTACCCAGGGAGGCAACTTCCTATGGCTACACCTTC	TRBV9	few	-	TRBJ1-2
CASSQSGAPYEQYF	TGTGCCAGCAGCCAAAGCGGGGCGCCCTACGAGCAGTACTTC	TRBV11-2	many	TRBD2	TRBJ2-7
CASRLKPLGGFNSPLHF	TGTGCCAGCAGACTAAAGCCGCTCGGGGGGTTTAATTCACCCCTCCACTTT	TRBV6-5	-	-	TRBJ1-6
CASTPTGFSYEQYF	TGTGCCAGCACCCCGACAGGATTCTCCTACGAGCAGTACTTC	TRBV7-9	few	-	TRBJ2-7
CASRSWDYNTEAFF	TGTGCCAGCAGATCCTGGGACTATAACACTGAAGCTTTCTTT	TRBV28	few	-	TRBJ1-1
CASSLGPGQGIEQYF	TGTGCCAGCAGCTTAGGGCCGGGACAGGGTATAGAGCAGTACTTC	TRBV7-9	few	TRBD1	TRBJ2-7
CASSQDIGTSGANVLTF	TGCGCCAGCAGCCAAGATATCGGGACATCTGGGGCCAACGTCCTGACTTTC	TRBV4-3	many	-	TRBJ2-6
CASSFQRTGSYGYTF	TGTGCCAGCAGCTTCCAACGGACAGGGAGCTATGGCTACACCTTC	TRBV9	-	TRBD1	TRBJ1-2
CAAQVGAGEYEQYF	TGTGCCGCACAGGTCGGGGCTGGGGAATACGAGCAGTACTTC	TRBV10-3	-	-	TRBJ2-7
CASSSVVGVGYEQYF	TGTGCCAGCAGCTCCGTGGTAGGGGTTGGCTACGAGCAGTACTTC	TRBV5-4	few	-	TRBJ2-7
CASSELGNYGYTF	TGTGCCAGCAGTGAATTAGGGAACTATGGCTACACCTTC	TRBV25-1	-	-	TRBJ1-2
CSVGGPGESPLHF	TGCAGTGTTGGTGGGCCAGGGGAATCACCCCTCCACTTT	TRBV29-1	-	-	TRBJ1-6
CASSHPPGPNTEAFF	TGCGCCAGCAGCCATCCCCCGGGCCCCAACACTGAAGCTTTCTTT	TRBV4-1	-	-	TRBJ1-1
CASSLGGGGGSYEQYF	TGTGCCAGCAGTCTGGGGGGTGGGGGAGGTTCCTACGAGCAGTACTTC	TRBV6-5	many	-	TRBJ2-7
CASSLARALAGGSDTQYF	TGTGCCAGCAGCTTAGCAAGGGCTCTAGCGGGGGGTTCGGATACGCAGTATTTT	TRBV7-2	few	TRBD2	TRBJ2-3
CSVRRNEQFF	TGCAGCGTTAGAAGGAATGAGCAGTTCTTC	TRBV29-1	few	-	TRBJ2-1
CASSLSTEQYF	TGTGCCAGCAGTTTAAGTACCGAGCAGTACTTC	TRBV7-9	many	-	TRBJ2-7
CASSQGFGYEQYF	TGCGCCAGCAGCCAAGGGTTCGGCTACGAGCAGTACTTC	TRBV4-1	-	-	TRBJ2-7
CASSQALGAQPQHF	TGCGCCAGCAGCCAAGCCCTAGGGGCTCAGCCCCAGCATTTT	TRBV4-1	few	-	TRBJ1-5
CASSPDRVNTEAFF	TGTGCCAGCTCACCAGACAGGGTGAACACTGAAGCTTTCTTT	TRBV18	-	TRBD1	TRBJ1-1
CASGTGPNTEAFF	TGTGCCAGCGGAACCGGGCCTAACACTGAAGCTTTCTTT	TRBV12-3/TRBV12-4	few	-	TRBJ1-1
CASRNISNTIYF	TGTGCCAGCAGGAATATATCAAACACCATATATTTT	TRBV12-3/TRBV12-4	-	-	TRBJ1-3
CASSALAGHSTDTQYF	TGCGCCAGCAGTGCTCTAGCGGGTCACAGCACAGATACGCAGTATTTT	TRBV10-2	-	TRBD2	TRBJ2-3
CSAGGTSGLTIEQFF	TGCAGTGCTGGGGGGACTAGCGGCCTTACAATTGAGCAGTTCTTC	TRBV20-1	-	TRBD2	TRBJ2-1
CAANQQGDYGYTF	TGTGCCGCAAACCAGCAGGGTGACTATGGCTACACCTTC	TRBV10-3	many	-	TRBJ1-2
CASRSGGNTEAFF	TGTGCCAGTAGGTCGGGGGGGAACACTGAAGCTTTCTTT	TRBV19	few	-	TRBJ1-1
CASSLAGAYEQYF	TGTGCCAGCAGCTTAGCGGGAGCCTACGAGCAGTACTTC	TRBV7-2	many	-	TRBJ2-7
CASSPRSGGRRETQYF	TGTGCCAGCAGTCCTCGTAGCGGGGGCCGAAGGGAGACCCAGTACTTC	TRBV27	many	TRBD2	TRBJ2-5